Presented here are 11 T cell receptor beta chains from one specimen sequenced in a study of regulatory T cells in long-lasting Graves disease. Time point denoted: newly diagnosed GD, antithyroid drugs for less than 3 months. Isolated PBMC RNA provided the starting material for the TCR library. Building the TCR beta libraries relied on iRepertoire HTBI primers, and CDR3 regions underwent Arm-PCR. TCRdb redid the calling of the multiplex PCR reads with MiXCR, one entry per CDR3 protein. The sample contains around 320,000 distinct CDR3 sequences, roughly 17% of which appear only once. The same sample was also studied in work on T cells in Graves' hyperthyroidism and ophthalmopathy.

The sample in question was peripheral blood mononuclear cells (PBMCs), obtained at new diagnosis, from a patient treated with antithyroid drugs. The receptors shown here come from a man between 40 and 49 years old with Graves disease.

In this sample, this clonotype turned up many times. V is TRBV7-2 and J is TRBJ1-4, with a tentative D call TRBD1 (5 bases). CDR1 and CDR2 (germline): SGHTA, FQGNSA. CDR3 length equals 13 residues. The ends were cut back, 5 bases at V and 8 bases at J, with 12 bases in the middle. The CDR3: CASSPGRREKLFF. CDR3 coding DNA: TGTGCCAGCAGCCCGGGACGGCGGGAAAAACTGTTTTTT.

Ten or more counts support this clonotype. The chain employs TRBV20-1 and TRBJ2-3; no firm D call. Germline CDR1 is DFQATT and CDR2 is SNEGSKA (reference sequence). The CDR3 extends over 12 amino acids. V lost 6 bases and J 6 bases, leaving 13 bases between the germline ends. CDR3 coding DNA: TGCAGTGCCCCAAGCATTGAGGATACGCAGTATTTT. Encoded protein: CSAPSIEDTQYF.

The V gene is TRBV15, the J gene TRBJ2-1; weak D call: TRBD1 (5 bases). The CDR3 has 13 residues. Germline-derived CDR1 and CDR2 are LNHNV and YYDKDF (reference sequence). V shed 1 base and J shed 13 bases, with 14 bases lying between them. The DNA for the CDR3 is TGTGCCACCAGCAGAGCCAGGGCGCAGACCCAGTTCTTC. Amino acids: CATSRARAQTQFF. The full variable domain, its missing parts supplied by reference TRBV15 and TRBJ2-1, is DAMVIQNPRYQVTQFGKPVTLSCSQTLNHNVMYWYQQKSSQAPKLLFHYYDKDFNNEADTPDNFQSRRPNTSFCFLDIRSPGLGDTAMYLCATSRARAQTQFFGPGTRLTVL.

The chain links TRBV5-4 to TRBJ1-4; D is unclear. Looked up from germline, CDR1 is SGHNT and CDR2 is YYREEE (reference sequence). The CDR3 has 16 residues. V gave up 0 bases and J gave up 4 bases, with 13 bases separating them. CDR3: CASSLGPRTDNEKLFF. The CDR3 nucleotides are TGTGCCAGCAGCTTGGGCCCGAGGACCGATAATGAAAAACTGTTTTTT. Supplemented by reference TRBV5-4 and TRBJ1-4, the full variable domain reads ETGVTQSPTHLIKTRGQQVTLRCSSQSGHNTVSWYQQALGQGPQFIFQYYREEENGRGNFPPRFSGLQFPNYSSELNVNALELDDSALYLCASSLGPRTDNEKLFFGSGTQLSVL.

This clonotype was recorded at least ten times. The rearrangement uses TRBV12-3 or TRBV12-4 and TRBJ2-5; tentatively, D is TRBD1 (5 bases). The CDR3 extends over 13 amino acids. Trimming pared 2 bases from V and 6 bases from J, leaving 10 bases between. The CDR3 bases are TGTGCCAGCAGTTTACAGCAGGGCCAGACCCAGTACTTC. Amino acids: CASSLQQGQTQYF.

This clonotype was seen at least ten times. The J gene is TRBJ1-5, the V gene TRBV20-1; TRBD1 matches 9 bases. The CDR3 covers 15 residues. Per germline, CDR1 DFQATT and CDR2 SNEGSKA (reference sequence). The V segment lost 3 bases and the J segment 6 bases; nucleotides outside the gene matches: 9. CDR3 amino acids: CSARLQGAAGQPQHF. The CDR3 region has the DNA TGCAGTGCTAGGTTACAGGGGGCCGCCGGTCAGCCCCAGCATTTT.

This clonotype was found many times. CDR3 region: CASDELQETQYF. CDR3 sequence (DNA): TGTGCCAGCGACGAGCTTCAAGAGACCCAGTACTTC. V usage is TRBV2 and J usage is TRBJ2-5, with unresolved D. CDR3 length: 12 residues. CDR1 is SNHLY and CDR2 is FYNNEI in the germline V gene. V lost 8 bases and J lost 2, with 9 bases in between.

This clonotype came up many times. V gene TRBV7-2 combines with J gene TRBJ2-3, with D perhaps TRBD1 (5 bases). Deletions cut 3 bases from V and 9 bases from J, with 16 bases between. This CDR3 comprises 14 residues. The germline CDR1 and CDR2 sequences are SGHTA and FQGNSA. CDR3 bases: TGTGCCAGCAGCTTTTACAGGCCCCAGGAAACGCAGTATTTT. Amino acids: CASSFYRPQETQYF.

This clonotype has ten or more counts. The chain links TRBV18 to TRBJ1-5; D is perhaps TRBD1 (5 bases). This CDR3 has 15 residues. V lost 0 bases to trimming and J lost 3 bases, with 9 bases between them. Germline values: CDR1 KGHSH, CDR2 LQKENI. In DNA form, the CDR3 reads TGTGCCAGCTCACCACCCGGGACGGTCAATCAGCCCCAGCATTTT. Translating gives CASSPPGTVNQPQHF.

This clonotype has at least ten counts. This chain connects TRBV28 to TRBJ2-3; 8 nucleotides line up with TRBD2. J lost 4 bases, V lost 4 bases, and 7 bases had no gene match. The CDR3 length is 15 residues. Germline CDR1 and CDR2: MDHEN and SYDVKM. The CDR3 spells CASSSGGPFSDTQYF. CDR3 nucleotides: TGTGCCAGCAGTTCGGGGGGGCCATTTTCAGATACGCAGTATTTT.

This sequence joins TRBV18 and TRBJ2-2; TRBD1 matches at 8 bases. Germline-derived CDR1 and CDR2 are KGHSH and LQKENI. The junction had 7 bases not matched to a gene; V was cut back by 3 bases and J by 4 bases. This CDR3 spans 16 amino acids. The chain's CDR3 is CASSPIGQGVTGELFF. The CDR3 DNA reads TGTGCCAGCTCACCGATCGGACAGGGAGTCACCGGGGAGCTGTTTTTT.